Presented here are 5 T cell receptor beta chains from one specimen sequenced in a study of control samples from healthy donors and cancer patients. Profiling relied on immunoSEQ multiplex PCR, and the TCRdb table lists in-frame clones only, not all of them. The repertoire holds fewer than 85,000 clones, around 91% seen once, with approximately 7.2% in the top ten. Sample: blood. The receptors were gathered from a man in his fifties in good health.

The V and J genes are TRBV30 and TRBJ1-5; 11 bases are a match to TRBD1. J gave up 6 bases and V 1 base, and 5 bases lay outside the gene matches. In germline, CDR1 is GTSNPN, CDR2 SVGIG (reference sequence). This CDR3 is built from 15 residues. The CDR3 DNA is TGTGCCTGGAGTGGGGACAGGGGGACCGGTCAGCCCCAGCATTTT. Amino acid sequence: CAWSGDRGTGQPQHF.

The chain couples TRBV6-5 to TRBJ1-1; D may be TRBD1 (6 bases). This CDR3 has 12 amino acids. Trimming shortened V by 8 bases and J by 4 bases, and 11 bases separated the two germline ends. Looked up from germline, CDR1 is MNHEY and CDR2 is SVGAGI. For the CDR3, the DNA is TGTGCCAGCCAAGGGGGGACCACTGAAGCTTTCTTT. Its translation is CASQGGTTEAFF.

Only one count was recorded for this clone. The genes are TRBV5-6 and TRBJ2-5; D is unresolved. With 4 bases removed from V and 3 bases from J, the gap between germline ends came to 4 bases. CDR1 SGHDT and CDR2 YYEEEE come from the germline V gene. The CDR3 totals 11 residues. This CDR3 is CASSTEETQYF. CDR3 coding DNA: TGTGCCAGCAGCACCGAAGAGACCCAGTACTTC. The full variable domain, completed using reference TRBV5-6 and TRBJ2-5, is DAGVTQSPTHLIKTRGQQVTLRCSPKSGHDTVSWYQQALGQGPQFIFQYYEEEERQRGNFPDRFSGHQFPNYSSELNVNALLLGDSALYLCASSTEETQYFGPGTRLLVL.

The V gene is TRBV7-3, the J gene TRBJ1-3; tentatively, D is TRBD1 (5 bases). Trimming removed 2 bases at V and 7 bases at J, with 15 bases between. Germline V lookup: CDR1 SGHTA, CDR2 FQGTGA. This CDR3 spans 15 amino acids. CDR3 region: CASSLGGRTENTIYF. CDR3 coding DNA: TGTGCCAGCAGCTTAGGGGGACGGACCGAGAACACCATATATTTT.

The chain is built from TRBV12-3 or TRBV12-4 and TRBJ1-2; D is possibly TRBD1 (5 bases). V was pared by 3 bases and J by 14 bases, with 13 bases between. The CDR3 totals 11 residues. CDR3 protein: CASSFLGGWTF. The DNA for the CDR3 is TGTGCCAGCAGTTTTTTGGGGGGGTGGACCTTC.